Following are 25 T cell receptor beta chains from one sample sequenced in a study of blood T cells in healthy people across ages. A second PCR, run for about 7 to 11 cycles, used a sample-barcoded 5' primer plus a J-beta primer mix. Each CDR3 protein gets one entry after TCRdb re-called the 5' RACE reads with MiXCR. The sample contains 500,000 to 700,000 distinct CDR3 sequences, about 30% of which appear only once. Specimen: blood. The receptors derive from a woman of 80 years or more in good health.

This chain links TRBV15 with TRBJ1-5; 9 positions match TRBD1. Germline lookup yields CDR1 LNHNV and CDR2 YYDKDF (reference sequence). This CDR3 comprises 17 residues. Germline trimming cut 1 base from V and 3 bases from J; bases unmatched to any gene: 7. CDR3 region: CATSRGGTGSNNQPQHF. DNA for the CDR3: TGTGCCACCAGCAGAGGAGGGACAGGGAGTAACAATCAGCCCCAGCATTTT.

For this clonotype: Given a much more abundant clone one base away, this may be a read error. This rearrangement joins TRBV7-2 to TRBJ2-5; weak D call: TRBD1 (5 bases). Trimming pared 2 bases from V and 11 bases from J, leaving 24 bases between. The germline gives CDR1 SGHTA, CDR2 FQGNSA. This CDR3 has 16 amino acids. CDR3 residues: CASSLSTGNQYNEQYF. As DNA, the CDR3 is TGTGCCAGCAGCTTAAGTACAGGAAACCAGTACAATGAGCAGTACTTC.

V and J are TRBV12-3 or TRBV12-4 and TRBJ2-5; either TRBD1 or TRBD2 may fit D (6 bases each). The CDR3 is 14 amino acids. V lost 5 bases, J lost 11 bases, and 21 bases lay in between. For the CDR3, the DNA is TGTGCCAGCAGTCAAAAAAGATCGGGGGCTGAGCAGTACTTC. It codes for CASSQKRSGAEQYF.

This clonotype was detected ten times or more. The V call is TRBV9, the J call TRBJ2-7; possibly TRBD2 for D (5 bases). The V gene lost 3 bases and the J gene lost 6 bases, with 13 bases spanning the gap. The CDR3 is made up of 13 amino acids. In germline, CDR1 is SGDLS, CDR2 YYNGEE. For the CDR3, the DNA is TGTGCCAGCAGCGGCTCCTCAGGAGGCGAGCAGTACTTC. Amino acids: CASSGSSGGEQYF.

This clonotype was recorded at least ten times. The V call is TRBV10-3, the J call TRBJ1-2; D is undetermined. V lost 2 bases and J lost 4, with 5 bases in between. The germline CDR1 and CDR2 sequences are ENHRY and SYGVKD. The CDR3 is 12 residues long. The CDR3 region has the DNA TGTGCCATCAGTGAGATCGCCTATGGCTACACCTTC. Its translation is CAISEIAYGYTF.

This clonotype was observed many times. The V call is TRBV13, the J call TRBJ1-2; TRBD1 matches at 9 bases. The CDR3 is made up of 15 amino acids. V was clipped by 6 bases and J by 0 bases; unmatched bases: 5. Germline V gene sequence: CDR1 PRHDT, CDR2 FYEKMQ (reference sequence). CDR3 sequence: CASSHRTGANYGYTF. The CDR3 DNA reads as TGTGCCAGCAGTCATAGGACAGGGGCTAACTATGGCTACACCTTC.

This clonotype has a handful of counts. This chain joins TRBV11-2 and TRBJ1-1; D unresolved. CDR3 size: 16 residues. V was cut by 2 bases and J by 3 bases, with 16 bases left in between. Per the germline V gene, CDR1 is SGHAT and CDR2 is FQNNGV. CDR3 in DNA: TGTGCCAGCAGCTTACGAGCGGGATATTGGGACACTGAAGCTTTCTTT. Its protein is CASSLRAGYWDTEAFF.

For the CDR3, the DNA is TGTGCCAGCAGCCGACAACCAAATTTAAACACTGAAGCTTTCTTT. Translated: CASSRQPNLNTEAFF. The chain carries TRBV7-3 and TRBJ1-1; D is unresolved. Trimming pared 5 bases from V and 2 bases from J, leaving 15 bases between. Looked up from germline, CDR1 is SGHTA and CDR2 is FQGTGA. There are 15 residues in the CDR3.

The chain joins TRBV12-3 or TRBV12-4 to TRBJ2-3; 7 nucleotides agree with TRBD1. The CDR3 length is 16 residues. The junction had 11 bases not matched to a gene; V was cut back by 5 bases and J by 3 bases. The CDR3 protein is CASSPGTVVRTDTQYF. DNA of the CDR3: TGTGCCAGCAGTCCCGGGACAGTAGTGAGAACAGATACGCAGTATTTT.

This clonotype was seen many times. The chain carries TRBV3-1 and TRBJ1-2, with D unresolved. The V and J ends lost 4 bases and 8 bases respectively, with 14 bases between them. Germline assignment: CDR1 LGHDT and CDR2 YNNKEL (reference sequence). CDR3 length: 13 amino acids. The CDR3 DNA sequence: TGTGCCAGCAGCCCGATCCGGTCCGGCGGCTACACCTTC. This translates into CASSPIRSGGYTF.

The V call is TRBV29-1, the J call TRBJ2-5; 13 nucleotides line up with TRBD2. The CDR3 sequence is 15 residues long. V lost 4 bases to trimming and J lost 4 bases; unmatched junction nucleotides: 6. In germline, CDR1 is SQVTM, CDR2 ANQGSEA. The CDR3 DNA sequence: TGCAGCGTTGCCGGGACTAGCGGGATCCCAGAGACCCAGTACTTC. Translating it yields CSVAGTSGIPETQYF.

This clonotype came up many times. The V gene is TRBV12-3 or TRBV12-4, the J gene TRBJ1-5; a possible D gene is TRBD1 (5 bases). Trimming cost V 0 bases and J 2 bases, with 17 bases left between them. The CDR3 length is 18 residues. CDR3 region: CASSLAEGMGERNQPQHF. CDR3 bases: TGTGCCAGCAGTTTAGCGGAGGGCATGGGGGAGCGCAATCAGCCCCAGCATTTT.

The chain couples TRBV30 to TRBJ2-3; the D is unclear. The length of the CDR3 is 16 residues. Trimming cost V 0 bases and J 1 base, with 14 bases left between them. Per germline, CDR1 GTSNPN and CDR2 SVGIG (reference sequence). The CDR3 is CAWSVGLPSGTDTQYF. CDR3 bases: TGTGCCTGGAGTGTAGGGCTACCCAGCGGCACAGATACGCAGTATTTT.

Details on this clonotype: A much more abundant neighbour one base away suggests this may be a read error. This rearrangement joins TRBV2 to TRBJ2-3; 9 bases line up with TRBD1. The CDR3 extends over 15 amino acids. Germline V gene data show CDR1 as SNHLY and CDR2 as FYNNEI. The CDR3 DNA follows: TGTGCCAGCAGTGTCCACAGGGGGCACACAGATACGCGGTATTTT. This translates into CASSVHRGHTDTRYF.

This clonotype was seen once. The genes are TRBV28 and TRBJ1-5; D is unresolved. The V gene lost 6 bases and the J gene lost 0 bases, with 9 bases spanning the gap. Germline CDR1 MDHEN, CDR2 SYDVKM. The CDR3 totals 14 residues. The CDR3 coding sequence is TGTGCCAGCAGGTCGCTCATTAGCAATCAGCCCCAGCATTTT. It is translated as CASRSLISNQPQHF.

This clonotype was seen ten or more times. This sequence joins TRBV7-3 and TRBJ1-2; a weak D match, TRBD1 (6 bases). Trimming cost V 4 bases and J 5 bases, with 17 bases left between them. The V gene's germline CDR1 is SGHTA and CDR2 FQGTGA. The CDR3 has 15 residues. CDR3 in amino acids: CASSSDGGTRYGYTF. DNA for the CDR3: TGTGCCAGCAGCTCCGATGGTGGGACACGATATGGCTACACCTTC.

This clonotype was counted ten times or more. The rearrangement links TRBV7-9 to TRBJ2-6; 7 bases match TRBD2. CDR1 is SEHNR, CDR2 FQNEAQ, per germline (reference sequence). The CDR3 is 14 amino acids. The J segment lost 4 bases and the V segment lost 11 bases, leaving 8 bases of the junction unmatched. The chain's CDR3 is CACREARGANVLTF. As DNA, the CDR3 is TGTGCCTGCCGGGAGGCGCGAGGGGCCAACGTCCTGACTTTC.

This clonotype was seen ten or more times. This rearrangement joins TRBV29-1 to TRBJ2-3; 8 bases align to TRBD2. CDR1 SQVTM and CDR2 ANQGSEA come from the germline V gene. V was pared by 5 bases and J by 14 bases, with 9 bases of the junction left unmatched. The length of the CDR3 is 11 residues. CDR3 residues: CSVSLAGQTYF. The CDR3 DNA follows: TGCAGCGTTAGCCTAGCGGGTCAAACGTATTTT.

Turning to this clonotype: Germline and junction disagree at one end, which may indicate a read error. The chain joins TRBV5-1 to TRBJ1-2; 9 nucleotides agree with TRBD1. Germline V gene lookup returns CDR1 SGHRS and CDR2 YFSETQ. CDR3 size: 14 residues. The CDR3 sequence: CAGSLADRGNGYTF. Written as DNA, the CDR3 is TGCGCCGGCAGCTTGGCGGACAGGGGTAATGGCTACACCTTC. The variable domain in full, with the rest retrieved from reference TRBV5-1 and TRBJ1-2, is KAGVTQTPRYLIKTRGQQVTLSCSPISGHRSVSWYQQTPGQGLQFLFEYFSETQRNKGNFPGRFSGRQFSNSRSEMNVSTLELGDSALYLCAGSLADRGNGYTFGSGTRLTVV.

This clonotype was observed many times. The rearrangement links TRBV7-2 to TRBJ2-7, with TRBD2 matching over 10 bases. Germline V gene lookup returns CDR1 SGHTA and CDR2 FQGNSA. With 3 bases clipped from V and 6 bases from J, the junction kept 8 bases outside the gene matches. The CDR3 has 15 amino acids. This CDR3 reads CASSFLAGGRGEQYF. CDR3 nucleotide sequence: TGTGCCAGCAGCTTTTTAGCGGGGGGCAGGGGCGAGCAGTACTTC.

This clonotype has only a few counts. This rearrangement joins TRBV9 to TRBJ1-1, with D possibly matching TRBD1 (5 bases). V lost 0 bases, J lost 5 bases, and 14 bases lay in between. The germline V gene encodes CDR1 SGDLS and CDR2 YYNGEE. This CDR3 contains 15 residues. The CDR3 DNA sequence: TGTGCCAGCAGCGTAGATTCAGGGAGGAGTACTGAAGCTTTCTTT. It yields the protein CASSVDSGRSTEAFF.

The chain links TRBV7-2 to TRBJ1-2; TRBD1 might be the D (5 bases). The CDR3 is 16 amino acids. Trimming left V 0 bases short and J 0 bases short, with 11 bases between. Germline assignment: CDR1 SGHTA and CDR2 FQGNSA. DNA of the CDR3: TGTGCCAGCAGCTTAGCTTCGCAGGGCGCTAACTATGGCTACACCTTC. Protein sequence: CASSLASQGANYGYTF.

This clonotype was detected many times. This chain uses TRBV11-2 with TRBJ2-3; 7 positions match TRBD1. The junction had 10 bases not matched to a gene; V was cut back by 5 bases and J by 5 bases. Germline V CDR1 and CDR2: SGHAT, FQNNGV. The CDR3 length is 15 residues. The CDR3 nucleotides are TGTGCCAGCAGCCCCGGTGACAGGGCAATAGATACGCAGTATTTT. Translation gives CASSPGDRAIDTQYF. Full variable domain (missing parts from reference TRBV11-2 and TRBJ2-3): EAGVAQSPRYKIIEKRQSVAFWCNPISGHATLYWYQQILGQGPKLLIQFQNNGVVDDSQLPKDRFSAERLKGVDSTLKIQPAKLEDSAVYLCASSPGDRAIDTQYFGPGTRLTVL.

This clonotype was seen more than once but under ten times. V and J are TRBV10-3 and TRBJ1-6; 9 bases agree with TRBD1. Trimming took 4 bases from V and 10 from J; bases not matched to a gene: 11. Germline assignment: CDR1 ENHRY and CDR2 SYGVKD. The CDR3 consists of 16 residues. The CDR3 DNA follows: TGTGCCATCAGTGCACCGGGACAGGGCGCTAGGTCACCCCTCCACTTT. This gives the protein CAISAPGQGARSPLHF.

This rearrangement joins TRBV7-9 to TRBJ1-2, with TRBD1 matching over 10 bases. The germline CDR1 and CDR2 sequences are SEHNR and FQNEAQ (reference sequence). Trimming at V came to 5 bases and at J to 0 bases, leaving 9 bases not matched to a gene. This CDR3 has 17 residues. The CDR3 DNA is TGTGCCAGCAGCCTCGGACAGGGGGACCCCGCTAACTATGGCTACACCTTC. Protein: CASSLGQGDPANYGYTF.